The 2 T cell receptor beta chains reported below all come from one sample, sequenced in a study of glioma-infiltrating T cells. Amplification of TCR alpha and beta CDR3 regions from RNA used iRepertoire nested multiplex PCR. Via MiXCR, TCRdb re-called the multiplex PCR reads, giving one row per CDR3 protein. The table records about 400 distinct CDR3 sequences, about 31% of them present only once. Sequenced input: glioma tissue, nonneoplastic brain tissue, or PBMCs (not recorded which). The origin of the receptors is a human donor with low-grade glioma or glioblastoma, undergoing nonglioma brain surgery, or in good health (not recorded which).

V is TRBV7-2 and J is TRBJ1-3, with a possible D match to TRBD1 (5 bases). Germline-derived CDR1 and CDR2 are SGHTA and FQGNSA. The CDR3 has 16 residues. The germline V and J ends were trimmed by 3 bases and 0 bases, with 12 bases remaining between them. The CDR3: CASSFRAGTSGNTIYF. The CDR3 DNA reads TGTGCCAGCAGCTTTAGGGCGGGGACCTCTGGAAACACCATATATTTT.

In its sample, this clonotype ranks as medium-sized. The chain couples TRBV19 to TRBJ1-1; D is possibly TRBD1 (5 bases). V was pared by 3 bases and J by 8 bases, with 13 bases between. Germline-derived CDR1 and CDR2 are LNHDA and SQIVND (reference sequence). This CDR3 is 13 amino acids long. The CDR3 here is CASSINPRVEAFF. The CDR3 DNA reads as TGTGCCAGTAGTATCAATCCCAGGGTAGAAGCTTTCTTT. Variable domain in full (rest from reference TRBV19 and TRBJ1-1): DGGITQSPKYLFRKEGQNVTLSCEQNLNHDAMYWYRQDPGQGLRLIYYSQIVNDFQKGDIAEGYSVSREKKESFPLTVTSAQKNPTAFYLCASSINPRVEAFFGQGTRLTVV.